This is a list of T cell receptor beta chains from one sample in a study of OX40 agonist ivuxolimab in advanced cancers. Sequencing used immunoSEQ multiplex PCR; TCRdb keeps in-frame clones, though not all of them. This table has under 20,000 clones, about 79% appearing once. The material sequenced was CD4+ or CD8+ T cells sorted from blood, taken in a trial of the OX40 agonist ivuxolimab. The receptors stem from an adult with an advanced solid tumor such as melanoma, head and neck, liver or kidney cancer. The CDR3 runs from the conserved cysteine through the conserved F or W. Fields, in order: clone size, D gene, V gene, J gene, CDR3 DNA, CDR3 protein. The D gene is left open where the match is weak. Not all rows give a size; the values are once, few, many and, for expanded clones, a class.

-	-	TRBV5-6	TRBJ2-7	TGTGCCAGCAGAGGTCAGGACTCCCGCTACGAGCAGTACTTC	CASRGQDSRYEQYF
-	TRBD1	TRBV16	TRBJ2-7	TGTGCCAGCAGCGTAAGCAGGGGGTACGAGCAGTACTTC	CASSVSRGYEQYF
once	-	TRBV2	TRBJ1-6	TGTGCCAGCAGTGAAGGAGGGTCTCTGATTTCACCCCTCCACTTT	CASSEGGSLISPLHF
-	-	TRBV7-6	TRBJ2-2	TGTGCCAGCAGCTTAGTAGTGGGGGGCACCGGGGAGCTGTTTTTT	CASSLVVGGTGELFF
-	-	TRBV5-1	TRBJ1-1	TGCGCCAGCAGCTTTTCTTTCCCCGGGGACACTGAAGCTTTCTTT	CASSFSFPGDTEAFF
once	-	TRBV4-1	TRBJ2-5	TGCGCCAGCAGCCCCCACGCCCGAGACACCCAAGAGACCCAGTACTTC	CASSPHARDTQETQYF
-	TRBD1	TRBV5-8	TRBJ2-7	TGTGCCAGCAGCTTGGATGGACAGGGCCCCTACGAGCAGTACTTC	CASSLDGQGPYEQYF
-	-	TRBV10-1	TRBJ2-3	TGCGCCAGCAGTGAGTCGAGGGGGGTAGATACGCAGTATTTT	CASSESRGVDTQYF
-	TRBD1	TRBV27	TRBJ1-2	TGTGCCAGCAGTTCACCCCGGGACAGTGCTAACTATGGCTACACCTTC	CASSSPRDSANYGYTF
-	-	TRBV6-6	TRBJ1-1	TGTGCCAGCAGGAGCCTGAGGGAAGCTTTCTTT	CASRSLREAFF
-	TRBD2	TRBV7-2	TRBJ2-7	TGTGCCAGCAGTCCCGGACTAGCAGCAACCTACGAGCAGTACTTC	CASSPGLAATYEQYF
-	-	TRBV7-9	TRBJ2-3	TGTGCCAGCAGCCGGGACTCTCTTATCTCCACAGATACGCAGTATTTT	CASSRDSLISTDTQYF
-	-	TRBV9	TRBJ2-7	TGTGCCAGCAGCGCATCAGGGGCTAGCTCCTACGAGCAGTACTTC	CASSASGASSYEQYF
-	TRBD1	TRBV5-1	TRBJ2-7	TGCGCCAGCAGCGCGACAGGGGAGGCCTACGAGCAGTACTTC	CASSATGEAYEQYF
-	-	TRBV28	TRBJ1-1	TGTGCCAGCAGTTTGTATCGACCCCCAGACACTGAAGCTTTCTTT	CASSLYRPPDTEAFF
-	TRBD1	TRBV5-6	TRBJ1-2	TGTGCCAGCAGCCATCGAGCCTCCGGGACAGGGTTATATGGCTACACCTTC	CASSHRASGTGLYGYTF
-	TRBD1	TRBV6-5	TRBJ2-2	TGTGCCAGCAGTTACACCCGACAGGGGGCCGGGGAGCTGTTTTTT	CASSYTRQGAGELFF
-	-	TRBV5-1	TRBJ2-1	TGCGCCAGCAGCTTGGTGGGAGAGCAGTTCTTC	CASSLVGEQFF
once	TRBD1	TRBV5-1	TRBJ1-1	TGCGCCAGCAGCTGGACAGGGGGAACTGAAGCTTTCTTT	CASSWTGGTEAFF
-	-	TRBV19	TRBJ2-7	TGTGCCAGTAGTATACTGCGGGAAAGCTCCTACGAGCAGTACTTC	CASSILRESSYEQYF
-	-	TRBV6-5	TRBJ2-3	TGTGCCAGCAGTTTCACCCTCGCCCAACGCACAGATACGCAGTATTTT	CASSFTLAQRTDTQYF
medium-sized	TRBD1	TRBV18	TRBJ2-2	TGTGCCAGCCGTCAGACAGGGGACACCGGGGAGCTGTTTTTT	CASRQTGDTGELFF
-	TRBD1	TRBV19	TRBJ1-4	TGTGCCAGCCAAAACGCGGGACAGACAAATGAAAAACTGTTTTTT	CASQNAGQTNEKLFF
-	-	TRBV10-2	TRBJ1-6	TGCGCCAGCTCTCCAGAGTATAATTCACCCCTCCACTTT	CASSPEYNSPLHF
-	TRBD1	TRBV12-5	TRBJ1-1	TGTGCTAGTGTCTCCGGGACAGGGCCCGAAGCTTTCTTT	CASVSGTGPEAFF
-	TRBD1	TRBV29-1	TRBJ2-7	TGCAGCGTCGCATCCGGGACAGGGGGCTACGAGCAGTACTTC	CSVASGTGGYEQYF
-	TRBD1	TRBV19	TRBJ1-1	TGTGCCAGTAGTATAGGAGGGACAGGGGCCGGGGCCACTGAAGCTTTCTTT	CASSIGGTGAGATEAFF
-	TRBD1	TRBV7-9	TRBJ2-5	TGTGCCAGCAGGGGGGACAGATTGTACCAAGAGACCCAGTACTTC	CASRGDRLYQETQYF
-	TRBD2	TRBV4-3	TRBJ2-1	TGCGCCAGCAGCCAAGATTGGGGGGGAAACTACAATGAGCAGTTCTTC	CASSQDWGGNYNEQFF
-	-	TRBV5-1	TRBJ1-2	TGCGCCAGCAGCGACCGACAGTCCGCCGATGGCTACACCTTC	CASSDRQSADGYTF